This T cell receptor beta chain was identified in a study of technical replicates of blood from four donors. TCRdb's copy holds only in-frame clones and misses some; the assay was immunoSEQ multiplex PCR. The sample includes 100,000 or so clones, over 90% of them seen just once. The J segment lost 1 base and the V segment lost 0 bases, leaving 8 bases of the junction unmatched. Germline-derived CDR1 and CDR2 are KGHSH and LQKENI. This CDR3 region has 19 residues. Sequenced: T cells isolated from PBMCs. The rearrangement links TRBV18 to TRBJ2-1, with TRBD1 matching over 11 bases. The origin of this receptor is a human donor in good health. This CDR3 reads CASSPPDRGPERSYNEQFF. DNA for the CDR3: TGTGCCAGCTCACCACCGGACAGGGGGCCTGAAAGATCCTACAATGAGCAGTTCTTC.